These 17 T cell receptor beta chains came from one sample sequenced in a study of cytomegalovirus exposure and HLA in healthy donors. With 60 Vbeta and 13 Jbeta primers, the PCR was carried out. The protocol was immunoSEQ multiplex PCR, while the TCRdb copy is restricted to in-frame clones and leaves out a portion. Among 180,000 or so clones listed, roughly 90% were seen once. Specimen: PBMCs. Receptor source: a woman aged 30 to 39 in good health and CMV-seronegative.

This chain uses TRBV4-1 with TRBJ2-3; TRBD2 might be the D (6 bases). The V end lost 1 base, the J end lost 3 bases, and 17 bases lay between the germline ends. From germline, CDR1 is MGHRA and CDR2 YSYEKL. This CDR3 is built from 17 residues. CDR3 in DNA: TGCGCCAGCAGCCAAGCATGGAGGGACTCCGATACAGATACGCAGTATTTT. It encodes CASSQAWRDSDTDTQYF.

This chain links TRBV7-9 with TRBJ2-1, with TRBD2 identical over 10 bases. Germline lookup yields CDR1 SEHNR and CDR2 FQNEAQ (reference sequence). The V segment lost 1 base and the J segment 10 bases; nucleotides outside the gene matches: 7. The CDR3 has 15 amino acids. CDR3 sequence reads: CASSLGTSGIQEQFF. The CDR3 DNA sequence: TGTGCCAGCAGCTTAGGCACTAGCGGGATTCAAGAGCAGTTCTTC.

The chain employs TRBV7-9 and TRBJ1-4; TRBD1 matches at 8 bases. This CDR3 has 14 amino acids. Losses at the gene ends were 5 bases for V and 8 bases for J; bases not matched to a gene: 7. Germline CDR1 and CDR2: SEHNR and FQNEAQ (reference sequence). The CDR3 sequence is CASSPGTGAEKLFF. The CDR3 DNA reads as TGTGCCAGCAGCCCCGGGACAGGAGCCGAAAAACTGTTTTTT.

The chain is built from TRBV28 and TRBJ2-7; 9 nucleotides align to TRBD2. CDR1 is MDHEN, CDR2 SYDVKM, per germline. This CDR3 region has 14 residues. The V and J ends lost 3 bases and 3 bases, in that order; junction bases with no gene match: 3. CDR3 region: CASSLLTSGYEQYF. For the CDR3, the DNA is TGTGCCAGCAGTTTGTTGACTAGCGGCTACGAGCAGTACTTC.

This clone was recorded once. The chain is built from TRBV6-1 and TRBJ1-4, with TRBD1 as a possible D gene (5 bases). The V gene's germline CDR1 is MNHNS and CDR2 SASEGT. This CDR3 comprises 14 residues. V was cut by 1 base and J by 8 bases, with 11 bases left in between. The CDR3 reads CASSEVVREEKLFF. The CDR3 bases are TGTGCCAGCAGTGAAGTGGTCAGGGAAGAAAAACTGTTTTTT.

This clone was counted a single time. The chain uses TRBV6-1 and TRBJ2-1; 10 bases fit TRBD2. This CDR3 is 16 amino acids long. CDR1 and CDR2 (germline): MNHNS, SASEGT. Trimming took 4 bases from V and 0 from J; bases not matched to a gene: 3. The chain's CDR3 is CASSGPSGSSYNEQFF. The CDR3 DNA follows: TGTGCCAGCAGTGGACCTAGCGGGAGCTCCTACAATGAGCAGTTCTTC.

This clone has only one observation. The chain uses TRBV5-1 and TRBJ2-7; TRBD2 might be the D (6 bases). Trimming removed 4 bases from V and 7 bases from J, with 18 bases in between. The CDR3 is 14 residues long. From germline, CDR1 is SGHRS and CDR2 YFSETQ. Here the CDR3 reads CASSPPEGSGEQYF. The CDR3 bases are TGCGCCAGCAGCCCCCCGGAGGGGTCCGGGGAGCAGTACTTC.

V usage is TRBV7-8 and J usage is TRBJ2-5; 7 nucleotides line up with TRBD2. V lost 1 base and J lost 1; bases outside the gene matches: 3. Germline V lookup: CDR1 SGHVS, CDR2 FQNEAQ. The CDR3 loop spans 15 amino acids. The CDR3 spells CASSLVGGIQETQYF. CDR3 coding DNA: TGTGCCAGCAGCTTAGTCGGGGGGATCCAAGAGACCCAGTACTTC.

V and J are TRBV28 and TRBJ2-1; 13 bases map to TRBD2. Looked up from germline, CDR1 is MDHEN and CDR2 is SYDVKM. V was clipped by 3 bases and J by 9 bases; unmatched bases: 8. This CDR3 has 16 residues. The CDR3 DNA reads TGTGCCAGCAGTTTTCCCGGACTAGCGGGAGCAGGTGAGCAGTTCTTC. This translates into CASSFPGLAGAGEQFF.

This clone was counted a single time. This chain uses TRBV10-3 with TRBJ2-2, with 7 nucleotides matching TRBD1. CDR3 size: 16 residues. V shed 5 bases and J 3 bases; nucleotides not matched to a gene: 9. In germline, CDR1 is ENHRY, CDR2 SYGVKD. CDR3 nucleotide sequence: TGTGCCATCAGTCCCAAATGGGGACAGCACACCGGGGAGCTGTTTTTT. Its translation is CAISPKWGQHTGELFF.

The chain employs TRBV5-5 and TRBJ2-7; a weak D match, TRBD2 (5 bases). This CDR3 comprises 14 residues. The V gene lost 4 bases and the J gene lost 6 bases, with 17 bases spanning the gap. The germline V gene encodes CDR1 SGHKS and CDR2 YYEKEE (reference sequence). The CDR3 is CASSPIAPGSEQYF. As DNA, the CDR3 is TGTGCCAGCAGCCCGATTGCCCCGGGGAGCGAGCAGTACTTC.

The CDR3 reads CASSFGEAARRNTQYF. The CDR3 bases are TGCGCCAGCAGCTTCGGGGAAGCGGCCCGCAGAAATACGCAGTATTTT. The chain has TRBV5-1 and TRBJ2-3; a possible D gene is TRBD2 (5 bases). Trimming took 2 bases from V and 7 from J, leaving 20 bases between them. This CDR3 contains 16 residues. CDR1 and CDR2 (germline): SGHRS, YFSETQ.

This clone was counted a single time. CDR3: CASSLPSPRSSYNEQFF. CDR3 DNA: TGTGCCAGCAGTCTTCCGAGTCCGCGAAGCTCCTACAATGAGCAGTTCTTC. The V and J genes are TRBV27 and TRBJ2-1; D is uncertain. CDR3 size: 17 residues. Per the germline V gene, CDR1 is MNHEY and CDR2 is SMNVEV (reference sequence). The germline V and J ends were trimmed by 5 bases and 0 bases, with 17 bases remaining between them.

This clone was picked up one time. This chain connects TRBV5-4 to TRBJ2-3; 9 nucleotides align to TRBD2. Unmatched junction bases numbered 8, after V lost 0 bases and J lost 9 bases. Germline values: CDR1 SGHNT, CDR2 YYREEE (reference sequence). The CDR3 is 15 residues long. The CDR3 here is CASSLGGGARKTQYF. CDR3 nucleotide sequence: TGTGCCAGCAGCTTGGGCGGGGGGGCAAGGAAAACGCAGTATTTT. Together with reference TRBV5-4 and TRBJ2-3, the CDR3 gives the full variable domain: ETGVTQSPTHLIKTRGQQVTLRCSSQSGHNTVSWYQQALGQGPQFIFQYYREEENGRGNFPPRFSGLQFPNYSSELNVNALELDDSALYLCASSLGGGARKTQYFGPGTRLTVL.

The chain recombines TRBV11-2 with TRBJ2-7, with D perhaps matching TRBD2 (6 bases). CDR1 is SGHAT and CDR2 is FQNNGV in the germline V gene. The CDR3 has 15 residues. V lost 5 bases, J lost 2 bases, and 16 bases lay in between. The CDR3 DNA reads TGTGCCAGCAGCCTAAGCGGGCCTGTCCCCTACGAGCAGTACTTC. Its translation is CASSLSGPVPYEQYF.

J is TRBJ1-6 and V is TRBV12-5; the D gene is possibly TRBD1 (5 bases). CDR1 LGHNT and CDR2 FRNRAP come from the germline V gene. There are 16 residues in the CDR3. V dropped 9 bases and J dropped 10 bases, with 25 bases sitting between them. The CDR3 DNA reads as TGTGCTAGCGACTTCAAGGTTGGCCATCAGGGATCACCCCTCCACTTT. Translated: CASDFKVGHQGSPLHF.

The rearrangement links TRBV7-6 to TRBJ2-7; 9 bases align to TRBD1. From germline, CDR1 is SGHVS and CDR2 FNYEAQ. The CDR3 runs to 15 residues. V shed 2 bases and J 5 bases; nucleotides not matched to a gene: 7. The CDR3 sequence is CASSLQGTGSHEQYF. As DNA, the CDR3 is TGTGCCAGCAGCTTACAGGGGACAGGGTCACACGAGCAGTACTTC.